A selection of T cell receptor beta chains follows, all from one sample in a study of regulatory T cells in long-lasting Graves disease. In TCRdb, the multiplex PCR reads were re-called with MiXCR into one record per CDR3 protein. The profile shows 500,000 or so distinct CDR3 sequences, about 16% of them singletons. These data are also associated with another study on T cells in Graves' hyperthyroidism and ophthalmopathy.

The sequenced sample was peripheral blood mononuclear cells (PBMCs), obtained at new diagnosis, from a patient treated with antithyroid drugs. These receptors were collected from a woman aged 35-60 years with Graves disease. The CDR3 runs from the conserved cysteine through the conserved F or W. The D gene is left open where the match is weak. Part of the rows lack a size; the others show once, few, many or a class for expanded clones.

CASRATTGVNSPLHF	TGTGCCAGCAGGGCCACGACAGGGGTGAATTCACCCCTCCACTTT	TRBD1	few	TRBV6-1	TRBJ1-6
CASSAGPAGGERGDYGYTF	TGCGCCAGCAGTGCCGGACCGGCCGGGGGTGAGAGAGGGGACTATGGCTACACCTTC	NA	NA	TRBV10-2	TRBJ1-2
CATEKGVTRAPNEKLFF	TGTGCCACGGAAAAGGGGGTAACACGGGCCCCTAATGAAAAACTGTTTTTT	NA	few	TRBV15	TRBJ1-4
CASSGGQLETQYF	TGTGCCAGCAGTGGGGGTCAGCTAGAGACCCAGTACTTC	NA	many	TRBV2	TRBJ2-5
CATRRTVSNQPQHF	TGTGCCACTCGTCGTACGGTTAGCAATCAGCCCCAGCATTTT	NA	many	TRBV6-1	TRBJ1-5
CASSLGTATVGNTIYF	TGTGCCAGCAGCTTAGGTACGGCTACCGTTGGAAACACCATATATTTT	NA	NA	TRBV7-6	TRBJ1-3
CAWKGSGRQAFF	TGTGCCTGGAAAGGTTCAGGCAGACAAGCTTTCTTT	NA	NA	TRBV30	TRBJ1-1
CASSLRQSQETQYF	TGTGCCAGCAGCTTGAGGCAGAGTCAAGAGACCCAGTACTTC	NA	NA	TRBV5-4	TRBJ2-5
CASSVPPWGQSIYGYTF	TGTGCCAGCAGTGTCCCGCCTTGGGGACAAAGCATCTATGGCTACACCTTC	NA	few	TRBV6-1	TRBJ1-2
CASSYDRGGSPLHF	TGTGCCAGCAGCTACGACAGGGGAGGATCACCCCTCCACTTT	TRBD1	many	TRBV5-6	TRBJ1-6
CASSKAGETDTQYF	TGTGCCAGCAGCAAAGCAGGGGAAACAGATACGCAGTATTTT	NA	few	TRBV9	TRBJ2-3
CASSFYSGTVPLTEAFF	TGTGCCAGTAGTTTCTACTCCGGGACAGTCCCCCTCACTGAAGCTTTCTTT	TRBD1	many	TRBV19	TRBJ1-1
CASSPPGSGGPAETQYF	TGTGCCAGCTCACCTCCTGGTAGTGGGGGGCCAGCAGAGACCCAGTACTTC	NA	many	TRBV18	TRBJ2-5
CASSLRTGTLETQYF	TGCGCCAGCAGCCTAAGGACAGGGACTCTGGAGACCCAGTACTTC	TRBD1	NA	TRBV5-1	TRBJ2-5
CASSLAGPTILNEQFF	TGTGCCAGCAGCTTAGCGGGCCCAACTATACTGAATGAGCAGTTCTTC	NA	many	TRBV7-2	TRBJ2-1
CSASPGQGSYIQYF	TGCAGTGCTAGTCCCGGACAGGGTAGTTACATTCAGTACTTC	TRBD1	many	TRBV20-1	TRBJ2-4
CASGGVPSTDTQYF	TGTGCCAGTGGGGGTGTCCCTAGCACAGATACGCAGTATTTT	NA	NA	TRBV19	TRBJ2-3
CAWSMAQGIQAFF	TGTGCCTGGAGTATGGCACAGGGGATTCAAGCTTTCTTT	TRBD1	many	TRBV30	TRBJ1-1
CAASSLDRRETQYF	TGTGCCGCCAGCAGTTTAGATAGGCGAGAGACCCAGTACTTC	NA	many	TRBV28	TRBJ2-5
CASSEALRGREDEQYF	TGTGCCAGCAGTGAAGCGCTGAGGGGCAGGGAGGACGAGCAGTACTTC	NA	few	TRBV6-1	TRBJ2-7
CASSLFSDGRSNQPQHF	TGTGCCAGCAGTTTGTTCTCGGACGGCAGGAGCAATCAGCCCCAGCATTTT	NA	many	TRBV27	TRBJ1-5
CASSQEGVYTF	TGCGCCAGCAGCCAAGAAGGCGTCTACACCTTC	NA	NA	TRBV4-1	TRBJ1-2
CASSFGLDGYTF	TGTGCCAGCAGCTTCGGGCTCGATGGCTACACCTTC	NA	many	TRBV11-3	TRBJ1-2
CASSWSDNEQFF	TGTGCCAGCAGCTGGAGTGACAATGAGCAGTTCTTC	NA	many	TRBV11-2	TRBJ2-1
CASSLGGRWTGRSYEQYF	TGTGCCAGCAGTTTAGGCGGGCGATGGACAGGGCGCTCCTACGAGCAGTACTTC	TRBD1	few	TRBV12-3/TRBV12-4	TRBJ2-7
CSASGGMNTEAFF	TGCAGTGCTTCAGGGGGGATGAACACTGAAGCTTTCTTT	TRBD1	many	TRBV20-1	TRBJ1-1
CASSNSGQYTEAFF	TGTGCCAGCAGTAATTCCGGACAATACACTGAAGCTTTCTTT	NA	many	TRBV6-1	TRBJ1-1
CSATSGGAGTNTEAFF	TGCAGTGCTACCTCTGGGGGAGCCGGTACGAACACTGAAGCTTTCTTT	NA	many	TRBV20-1	TRBJ1-1
CASSQDRGAPQHF	TGTGCCAGCAGCCAAGACAGGGGGGCACCCCAGCATTTT	TRBD1	many	TRBV3-1	TRBJ1-5
CASSSGLESPLHF	TGTGCCAGCTCATCCGGCCTGGAATCACCCCTCCACTTT	NA	few	TRBV18	TRBJ1-6
CASSLTLDGAQWQPQHF	TGTGCCAGTAGTCTGACTTTAGATGGGGCGCAGTGGCAGCCCCAGCATTTT	NA	NA	TRBV19	TRBJ1-5
CASSIVPGNEQYF	TGTGCCAGTAGTATAGTACCAGGGAACGAGCAGTACTTC	NA	NA	TRBV19	TRBJ2-7
CASSIPVGGNNEQFF	TGTGCCAGTAGTATCCCTGTCGGGGGGAATAATGAGCAGTTCTTC	TRBD2	few	TRBV19	TRBJ2-1
CSARDLDRATYNEQFF	TGCAGTGCTAGAGATTTGGACAGGGCCACCTACAATGAGCAGTTCTTC	TRBD1	many	TRBV20-1	TRBJ2-1
CSARGRGKETQYF	TGCAGTGCTAGAGGCAGGGGGAAAGAGACCCAGTACTTC	TRBD1	many	TRBV20-1	TRBJ2-5
CAIRGGQNQPQHF	TGTGCCATCCGAGGGGGACAAAATCAGCCCCAGCATTTT	NA	many	TRBV10-3	TRBJ1-5
CATSRDGQGDTIYF	TGTGCCACCAGCAGAGACGGACAGGGAGACACCATATATTTT	TRBD1	few	TRBV15	TRBJ1-3
CASSPFGPSGGARGETQYF	TGTGCCAGCAGCCCCTTTGGGCCTAGCGGGGGGGCCCGGGGAGAGACCCAGTACTTC	TRBD2	NA	TRBV7-2	TRBJ2-5
CASSLQGPYGYTF	TGTGCCAGCAGCTTGCAGGGGCCATATGGCTACACCTTC	NA	many	TRBV5-4	TRBJ1-2
CASSLSGTDDIQYF	TGTGCCAGCAGTTTATCCGGGACGGATGACATTCAGTACTTC	NA	many	TRBV12-3/TRBV12-4	TRBJ2-4